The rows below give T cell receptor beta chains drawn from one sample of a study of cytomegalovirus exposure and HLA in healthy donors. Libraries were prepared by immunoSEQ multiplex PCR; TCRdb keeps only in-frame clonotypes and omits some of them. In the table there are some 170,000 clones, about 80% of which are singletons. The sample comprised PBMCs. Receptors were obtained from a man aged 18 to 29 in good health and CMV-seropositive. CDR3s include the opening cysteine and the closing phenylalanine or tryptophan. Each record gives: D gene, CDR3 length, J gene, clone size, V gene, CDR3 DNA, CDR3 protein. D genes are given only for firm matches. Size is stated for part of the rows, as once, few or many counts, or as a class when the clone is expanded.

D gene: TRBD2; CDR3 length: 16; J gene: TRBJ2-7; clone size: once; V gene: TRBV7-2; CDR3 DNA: TGTGCCAGCAGCTTAGTGGCCAGCGGGGTATCGTACGAGCAGTACTTC; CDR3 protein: CASSLVASGVSYEQYF
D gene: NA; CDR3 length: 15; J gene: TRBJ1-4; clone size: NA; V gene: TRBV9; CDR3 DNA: TGTGCCAGCAGCGCCCGTACTACCATTAATGAAAAACTGTTTTTT; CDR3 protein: CASSARTTINEKLFF
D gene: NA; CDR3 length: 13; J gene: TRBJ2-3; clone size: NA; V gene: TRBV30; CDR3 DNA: TGTGCCTGGGCCACTAGGGTCACAGATACGCAGTATTTT; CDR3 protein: CAWATRVTDTQYF
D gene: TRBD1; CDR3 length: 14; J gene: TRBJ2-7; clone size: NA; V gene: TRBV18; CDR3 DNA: TGTGCCAGCTCACCACTACAGGGGCCCTACGAGCAGTACTTC; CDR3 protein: CASSPLQGPYEQYF
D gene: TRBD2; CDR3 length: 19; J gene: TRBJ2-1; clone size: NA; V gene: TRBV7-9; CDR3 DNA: TGTGCCAGCAGCTTACCCTCGCTAGCGGGTTCTATGGGGTACAATGAGCAGTTCTTC; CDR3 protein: CASSLPSLAGSMGYNEQFF
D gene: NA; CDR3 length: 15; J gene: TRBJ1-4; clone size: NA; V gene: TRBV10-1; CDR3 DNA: TGCGCCAGCAGTGACCCAGGATCAACTAATGAAAAACTGTTTTTT; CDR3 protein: CASSDPGSTNEKLFF
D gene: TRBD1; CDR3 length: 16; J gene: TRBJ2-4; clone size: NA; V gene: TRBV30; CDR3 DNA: TGTGCCTGGAGTGTACTCGAGGGGGCGGCCAAAAACAGTCAGTACTTC; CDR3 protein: CAWSVLEGAAKNSQYF
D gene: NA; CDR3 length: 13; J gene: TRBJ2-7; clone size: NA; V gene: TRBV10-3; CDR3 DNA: TGTGCCATCGCTAACGGCCTAGGTAACGAGCAGTACTTC; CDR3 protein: CAIANGLGNEQYF
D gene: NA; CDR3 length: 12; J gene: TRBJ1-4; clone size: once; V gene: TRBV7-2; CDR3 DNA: TGTGCCAGCAGCCCCTATAATGAAAAACTGTTTTTT; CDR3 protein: CASSPYNEKLFF
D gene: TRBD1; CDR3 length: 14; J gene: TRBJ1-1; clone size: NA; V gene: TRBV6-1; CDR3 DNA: TGTGCCAGCAGTCGACCCGGACAGGGGACTGAAGCTTTCTTT; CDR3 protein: CASSRPGQGTEAFF
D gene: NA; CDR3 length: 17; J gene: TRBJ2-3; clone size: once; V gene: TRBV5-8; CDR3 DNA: TGTGCCAGCAGCTTGGGACTAGTCTTAAGCACGCCAGATACGCAGTATTTT; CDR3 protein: CASSLGLVLSTPDTQYF
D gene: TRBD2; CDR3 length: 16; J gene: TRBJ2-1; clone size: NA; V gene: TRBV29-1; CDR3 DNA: TGCAGCGTTCACCCTACGGCAGCGGGGGGCTACAATGAGCAGTTCTTC; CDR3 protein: CSVHPTAAGGYNEQFF
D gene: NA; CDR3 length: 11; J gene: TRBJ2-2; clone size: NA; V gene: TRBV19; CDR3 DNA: TGTGCCAGTGGGAGGACCGGGGAGCTGTTTTTT; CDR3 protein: CASGRTGELFF
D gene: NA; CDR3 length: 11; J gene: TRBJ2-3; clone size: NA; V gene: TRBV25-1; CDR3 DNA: TGTGCCAGCCTCTTTATGGATACGCAGTATTTT; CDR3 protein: CASLFMDTQYF
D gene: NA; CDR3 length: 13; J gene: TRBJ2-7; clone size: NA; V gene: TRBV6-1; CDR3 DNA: TGTGCCAGCCTTCACTTGGTCTCCTACGAGCAGTACTTC; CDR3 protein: CASLHLVSYEQYF
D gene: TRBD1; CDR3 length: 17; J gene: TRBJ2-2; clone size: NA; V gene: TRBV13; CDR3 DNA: TGTGCCAGCAGCTTAGACCCTCAGGGGGCGAAAATCGGGGAGCTGTTTTTT; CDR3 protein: CASSLDPQGAKIGELFF
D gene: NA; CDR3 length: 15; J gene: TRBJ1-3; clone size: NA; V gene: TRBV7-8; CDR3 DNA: TGTGCCAGCAGCTTATCAGGAAGCTCTGGAAACACCATATATTTT; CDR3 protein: CASSLSGSSGNTIYF
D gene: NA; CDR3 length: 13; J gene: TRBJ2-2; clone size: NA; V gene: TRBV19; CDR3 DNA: TGTGCCAGTTCCTACCCGGGAGCCGGGGAGCTGTTTTTT; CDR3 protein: CASSYPGAGELFF
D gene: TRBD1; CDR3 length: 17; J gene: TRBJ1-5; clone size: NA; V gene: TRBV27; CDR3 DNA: TGTGCCAGCAGTTTACCGAAAAGGGACAGCTATAATCAGCCCCAGCATTTT; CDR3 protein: CASSLPKRDSYNQPQHF
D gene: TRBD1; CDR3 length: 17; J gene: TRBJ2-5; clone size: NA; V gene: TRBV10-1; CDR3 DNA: TGCGCCAGCAGTGAGGAAGGAGACAGGGTCCACTCAGAGACCCAGTACTTC; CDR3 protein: CASSEEGDRVHSETQYF
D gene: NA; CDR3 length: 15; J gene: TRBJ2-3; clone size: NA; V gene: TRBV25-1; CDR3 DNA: TGTGCCAGCAGGAGCGGCGGAACTAGCACAGATACGCAGTATTTT; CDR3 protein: CASRSGGTSTDTQYF
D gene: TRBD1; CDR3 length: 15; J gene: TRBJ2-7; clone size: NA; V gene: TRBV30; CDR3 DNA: TGTGCCTGGAGCACCGCCCTGGGACAGCACTACGAGCAGTACTTC; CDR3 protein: CAWSTALGQHYEQYF
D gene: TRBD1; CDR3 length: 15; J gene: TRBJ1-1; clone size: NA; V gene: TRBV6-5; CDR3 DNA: TGTGCCAGCAGTTCGCTGACAGGGGCAGGGACTGAAGCTTTCTTT; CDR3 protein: CASSSLTGAGTEAFF
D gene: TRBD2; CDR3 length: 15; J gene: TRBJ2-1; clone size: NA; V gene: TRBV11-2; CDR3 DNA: TGTGCCAGCAGCCATAAGGGACTAGCGGACAATGAGCAGTTCTTC; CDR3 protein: CASSHKGLADNEQFF
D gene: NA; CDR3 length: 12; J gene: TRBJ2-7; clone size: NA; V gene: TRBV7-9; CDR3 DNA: TGTGCCAGCAGCTTAGGGGGAGACGAGCAGTACTTC; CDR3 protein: CASSLGGDEQYF
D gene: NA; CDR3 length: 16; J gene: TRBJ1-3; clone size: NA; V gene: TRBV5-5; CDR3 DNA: TGTGCCAGCAGCTTGGAACCCCCAGGGGCTGGAAACACCATATATTTT; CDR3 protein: CASSLEPPGAGNTIYF
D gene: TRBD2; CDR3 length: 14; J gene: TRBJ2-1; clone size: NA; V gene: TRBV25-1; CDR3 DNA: TGTGCCAGCAGTTACTCTAGCGGGAGGAATGAGCAGTTCTTC; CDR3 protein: CASSYSSGRNEQFF
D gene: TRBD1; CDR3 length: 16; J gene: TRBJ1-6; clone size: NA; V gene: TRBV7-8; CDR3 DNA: TGTGCCAGCAGCTTAGCGTCGGGACAGGGGGTTTCACCCCTCCACTTT; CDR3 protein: CASSLASGQGVSPLHF
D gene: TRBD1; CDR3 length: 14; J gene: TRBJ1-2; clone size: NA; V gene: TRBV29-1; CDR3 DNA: TGCAGCGTTCGACTTGACAGGGGCGGCTATGGCTACACCTTC; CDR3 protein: CSVRLDRGGYGYTF
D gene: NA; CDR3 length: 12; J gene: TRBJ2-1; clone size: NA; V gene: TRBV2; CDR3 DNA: TGTGCCAGCAGCCCCTTCAGGGATGAGCAGTTCTTC; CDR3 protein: CASSPFRDEQFF
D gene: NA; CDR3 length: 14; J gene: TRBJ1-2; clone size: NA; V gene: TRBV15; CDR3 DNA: TGTGCCACCAGCAGAGACCAGGGCGCCTATGGCTACACCTTC; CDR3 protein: CATSRDQGAYGYTF
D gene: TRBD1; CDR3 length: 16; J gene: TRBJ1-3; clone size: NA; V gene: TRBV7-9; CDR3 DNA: TGTGCCAGCAGCACGGGACAGGGGGCCTCCGGAAACACCATATATTTT; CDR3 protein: CASSTGQGASGNTIYF
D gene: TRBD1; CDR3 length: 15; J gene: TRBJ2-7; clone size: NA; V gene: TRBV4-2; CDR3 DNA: TGTGCCAGCAGCCACCCCGGGGACAGCTCCTACGAGCAGTACTTC; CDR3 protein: CASSHPGDSSYEQYF
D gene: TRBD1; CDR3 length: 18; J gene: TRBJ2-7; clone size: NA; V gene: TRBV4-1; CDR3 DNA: TGCGTCAGCAGCCAAGCCATGGGACAGGGGCAGCGCTCCTACGAGCAGTACTTC; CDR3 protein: CVSSQAMGQGQRSYEQYF
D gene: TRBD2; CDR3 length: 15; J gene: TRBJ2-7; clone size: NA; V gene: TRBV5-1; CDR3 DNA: TGCGCCAGCAGCTCGGCTAGCGGGAGTCTCTACGAGCAGTACTTC; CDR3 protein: CASSSASGSLYEQYF
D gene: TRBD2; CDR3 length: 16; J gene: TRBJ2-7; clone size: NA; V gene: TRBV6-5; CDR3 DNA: TGTGCCAGCAGTTACTCTGGGCTAGCGGTACCCTACGAGCAGTACTTC; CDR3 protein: CASSYSGLAVPYEQYF
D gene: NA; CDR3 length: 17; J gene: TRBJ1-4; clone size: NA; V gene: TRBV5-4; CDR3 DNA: TGTGCCAGCAGCTTAGGTCCCTCAAGCGCAGATAATGAAAAACTGTTTTTT; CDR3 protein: CASSLGPSSADNEKLFF
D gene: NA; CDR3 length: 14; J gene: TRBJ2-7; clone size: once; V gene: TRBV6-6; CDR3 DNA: TGTGCCAGCAGTCCGGCTAGGCGGGCCCACGAGCAGTACTTC; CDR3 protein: CASSPARRAHEQYF
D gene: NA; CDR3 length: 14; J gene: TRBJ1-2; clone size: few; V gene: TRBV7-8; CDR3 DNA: TGTGCCAGCAGCACCGGAGCACCCCACTATGGCTACACCTTC; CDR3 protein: CASSTGAPHYGYTF
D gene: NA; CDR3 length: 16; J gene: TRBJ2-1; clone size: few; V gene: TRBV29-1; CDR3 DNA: TGCAGCGTTGACAAGTATGGAGGGAATGGTGACAATGAGCAGTTCTTC; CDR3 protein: CSVDKYGGNGDNEQFF
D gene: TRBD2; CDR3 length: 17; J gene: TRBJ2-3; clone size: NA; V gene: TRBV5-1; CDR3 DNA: TGCGCCAGCAGCTTGAGACTAGCGGGAGGAAGCACAGATACGCAGTATTTT; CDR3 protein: CASSLRLAGGSTDTQYF
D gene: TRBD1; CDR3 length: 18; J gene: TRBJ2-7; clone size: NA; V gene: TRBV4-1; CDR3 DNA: TGCGCCAGCAGCCAGGAATCAAAACCGGGACAGGCCTCCTACGAGCAGTACTTC; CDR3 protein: CASSQESKPGQASYEQYF
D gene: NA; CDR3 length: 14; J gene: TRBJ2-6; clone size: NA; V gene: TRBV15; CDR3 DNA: TGTGCCACCAGCAGAGATAGGTCGGGGGACGTCCTGACTTTC; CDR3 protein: CATSRDRSGDVLTF
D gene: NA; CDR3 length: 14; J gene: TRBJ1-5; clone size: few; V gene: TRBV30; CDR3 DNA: TGTGCCTGGTCTCTGGGGTCCGGGAAGCAGCCCCAGCATTTT; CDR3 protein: CAWSLGSGKQPQHF
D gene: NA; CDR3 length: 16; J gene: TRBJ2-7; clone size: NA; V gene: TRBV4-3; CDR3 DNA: TGCGCCAGCAGCCAAGTATTTGGCAGGGCGGCGGAAGAGCAGTACTTC; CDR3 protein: CASSQVFGRAAEEQYF
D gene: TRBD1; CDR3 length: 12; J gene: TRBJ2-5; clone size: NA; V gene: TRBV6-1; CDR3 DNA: TGTGCCAGCAGCGGACAGGGAGTGGGGCAGTACTTC; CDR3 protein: CASSGQGVGQYF
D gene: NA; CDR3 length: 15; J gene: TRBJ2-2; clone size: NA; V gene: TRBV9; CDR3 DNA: TGTGCCAGCAGCGTAGCCGGACAAGACACCGGGGAGCTGTTTTTT; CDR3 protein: CASSVAGQDTGELFF
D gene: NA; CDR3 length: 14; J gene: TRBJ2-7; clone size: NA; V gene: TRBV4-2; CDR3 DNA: TGTGCCAGCAGCCAAGCTAGGAATGGGTACGAGCAGTACTTC; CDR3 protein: CASSQARNGYEQYF
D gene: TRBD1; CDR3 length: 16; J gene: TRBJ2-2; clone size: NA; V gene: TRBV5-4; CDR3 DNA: TGTGCCAGCAGCTCCGGACAGGGTACTATCACCGGGGAGCTGTTTTTT; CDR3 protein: CASSSGQGTITGELFF
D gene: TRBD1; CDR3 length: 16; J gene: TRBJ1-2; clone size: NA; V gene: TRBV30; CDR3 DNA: TGTGCCTGGAGTGTGGGACAGGGGGCAAGTCCCTATGGCTACACCTTC; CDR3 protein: CAWSVGQGASPYGYTF
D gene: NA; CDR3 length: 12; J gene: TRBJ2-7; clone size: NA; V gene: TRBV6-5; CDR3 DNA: TGTGCCAGCAGTTATAGCTCCTACGAGCAGTACTTC; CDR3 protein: CASSYSSYEQYF